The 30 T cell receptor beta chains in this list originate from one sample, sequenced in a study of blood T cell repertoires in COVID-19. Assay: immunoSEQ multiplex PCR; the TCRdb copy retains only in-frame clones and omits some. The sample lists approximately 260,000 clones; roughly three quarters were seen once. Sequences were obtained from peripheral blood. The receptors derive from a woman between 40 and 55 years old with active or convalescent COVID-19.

The CDR3 sequence: CASSLGTAYGYTF. In DNA, the CDR3 is TGTGCCAGCTCACTCGGGACAGCCTATGGCTACACCTTC. The genes are TRBV6-5 and TRBJ1-2, with 7 bases identical to TRBD1. Germline V gives CDR1 MNHEY, CDR2 SVGAGI. Trimming took 8 bases from V and 4 from J; bases not matched to a gene: 7. CDR3 length: 13 residues.

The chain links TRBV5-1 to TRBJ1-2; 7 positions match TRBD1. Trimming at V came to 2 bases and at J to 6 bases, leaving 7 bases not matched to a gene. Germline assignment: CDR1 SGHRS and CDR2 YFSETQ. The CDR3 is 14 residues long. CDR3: CASSLQGLGDGYTF. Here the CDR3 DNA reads TGCGCCAGCAGCTTACAGGGGTTAGGCGATGGCTACACCTTC.

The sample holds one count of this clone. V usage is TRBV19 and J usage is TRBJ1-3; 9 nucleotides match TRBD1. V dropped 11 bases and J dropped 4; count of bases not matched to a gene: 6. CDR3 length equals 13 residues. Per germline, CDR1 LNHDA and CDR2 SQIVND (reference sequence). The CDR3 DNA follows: TGTGCCTCCAGCGGGACAGGGGGAAACACCATATATTTT. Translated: CASSGTGGNTIYF.

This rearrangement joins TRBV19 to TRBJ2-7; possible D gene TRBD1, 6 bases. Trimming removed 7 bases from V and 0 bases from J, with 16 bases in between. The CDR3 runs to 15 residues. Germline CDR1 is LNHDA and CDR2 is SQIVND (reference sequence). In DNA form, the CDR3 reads TGTGCCAGTATTCCCGGGACACCTAGCTCCTACGAGCAGTACTTC. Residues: CASIPGTPSSYEQYF.

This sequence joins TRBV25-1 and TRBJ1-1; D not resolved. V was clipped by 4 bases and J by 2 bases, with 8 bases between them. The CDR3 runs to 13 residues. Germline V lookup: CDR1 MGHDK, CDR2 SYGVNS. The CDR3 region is CASSGLKNTEAFF. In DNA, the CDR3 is TGTGCCAGCAGTGGTCTTAAAAACACTGAAGCTTTCTTT.

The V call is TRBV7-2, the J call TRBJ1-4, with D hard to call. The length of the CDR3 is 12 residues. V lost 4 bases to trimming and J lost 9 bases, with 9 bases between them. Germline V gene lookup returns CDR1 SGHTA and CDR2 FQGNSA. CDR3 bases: TGTGCCAGCAGCTACGGGAATCAAAAACTGTTTTTT. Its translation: CASSYGNQKLFF.

The CDR3 DNA is TGTGCCAGCAGCTTAGGACGGCTAGCGGGGGGGCTGACATCCAACGAGCAGTACTTC. Translating gives CASSLGRLAGGLTSNEQYF. The V gene is TRBV7-9, the J gene TRBJ2-7; TRBD2 matches 12 bases. The trim removed 1 base at V and 5 bases at J, leaving 15 bases unmatched. The CDR3 is 19 amino acids. Germline loops: CDR1 SEHNR, CDR2 FQNEAQ (reference sequence).

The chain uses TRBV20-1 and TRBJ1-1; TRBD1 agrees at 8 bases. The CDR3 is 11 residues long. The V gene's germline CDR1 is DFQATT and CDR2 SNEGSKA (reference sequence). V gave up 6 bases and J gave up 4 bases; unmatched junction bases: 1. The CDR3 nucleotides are TGCAGTGCCACAGGGGGCACTGAAGCTTTCTTT. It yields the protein CSATGGTEAFF.

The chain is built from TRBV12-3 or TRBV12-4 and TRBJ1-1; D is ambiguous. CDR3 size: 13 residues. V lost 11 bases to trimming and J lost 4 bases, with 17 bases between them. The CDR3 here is CADQWRAGTEAFF. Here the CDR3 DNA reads TGTGCCGACCAGTGGAGGGCGGGCACTGAAGCTTTCTTT.

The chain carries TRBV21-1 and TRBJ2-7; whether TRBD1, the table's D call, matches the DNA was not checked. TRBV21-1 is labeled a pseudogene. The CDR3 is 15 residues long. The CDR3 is CASSQGAPQGWEQYV. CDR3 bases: TGTGCCAGCTCTCAAGGGGCGCCACAGGGTTGGGAGCAGTACGTC.

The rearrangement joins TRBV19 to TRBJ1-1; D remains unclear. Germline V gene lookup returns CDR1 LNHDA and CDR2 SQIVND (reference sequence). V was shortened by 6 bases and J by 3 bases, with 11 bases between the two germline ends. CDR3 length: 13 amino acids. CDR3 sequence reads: CASRSTSDTEAFF. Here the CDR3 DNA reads TGTGCCAGTAGATCTACTAGCGACACTGAAGCTTTCTTT. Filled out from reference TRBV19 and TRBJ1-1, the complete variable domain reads DGGITQSPKYLFRKEGQNVTLSCEQNLNHDAMYWYRQDPGQGLRLIYYSQIVNDFQKGDIAEGYSVSREKKESFPLTVTSAQKNPTAFYLCASRSTSDTEAFFGQGTRLTVV.

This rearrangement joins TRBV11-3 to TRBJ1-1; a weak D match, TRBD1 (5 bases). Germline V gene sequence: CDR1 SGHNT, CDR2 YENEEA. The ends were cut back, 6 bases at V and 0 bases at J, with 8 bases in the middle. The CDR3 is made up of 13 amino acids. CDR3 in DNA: TGTGCCAGCAGTCGACAGATGAACACTGAAGCTTTCTTT. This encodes CASSRQMNTEAFF.

The CDR3 reads CASSVGDRGDQPQHF. CDR3 nucleotides: TGTGCCAGCAGCGTAGGAGACAGGGGAGACCAGCCCCAGCATTTT. This chain connects TRBV9 to TRBJ1-5; 8 bases match TRBD1. CDR3 size: 15 residues. Germline CDR1 reads SGDLS; CDR2 reads YYNGEE. J was trimmed by 7 bases and V by 0 bases; bases with no gene match: 6. Full variable domain (remainder filled in from reference TRBV9 and TRBJ1-5): DSGVTQTPKHLITATGQRVTLRCSPRSGDLSVYWYQQSLDQGLQFLIQYYNGEERAKGNILERFSAQQFPDLHSELNLSSLELGDSALYFCASSVGDRGDQPQHFGDGTRLSIL.

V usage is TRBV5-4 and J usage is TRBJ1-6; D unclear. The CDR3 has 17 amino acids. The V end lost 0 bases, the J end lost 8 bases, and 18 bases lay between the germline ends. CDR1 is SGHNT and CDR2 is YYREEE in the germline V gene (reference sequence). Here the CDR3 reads CASSLDLFRGLHSPLHF. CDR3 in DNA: TGTGCCAGCAGCTTGGACTTATTTAGAGGGTTGCATTCACCCCTCCACTTT.

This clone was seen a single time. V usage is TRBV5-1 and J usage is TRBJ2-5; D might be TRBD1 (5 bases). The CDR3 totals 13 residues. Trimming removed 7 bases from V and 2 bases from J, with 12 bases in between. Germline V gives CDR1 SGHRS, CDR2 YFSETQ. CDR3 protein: CASRSTVQETQYF. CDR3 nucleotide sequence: TGCGCCAGCCGATCGACAGTGCAAGAGACCCAGTACTTC. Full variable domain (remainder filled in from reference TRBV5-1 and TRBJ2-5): KAGVTQTPRYLIKTRGQQVTLSCSPISGHRSVSWYQQTPGQGLQFLFEYFSETQRNKGNFPGRFSGRQFSNSRSEMNVSTLELGDSALYLCASRSTVQETQYFGPGTRLLVL.

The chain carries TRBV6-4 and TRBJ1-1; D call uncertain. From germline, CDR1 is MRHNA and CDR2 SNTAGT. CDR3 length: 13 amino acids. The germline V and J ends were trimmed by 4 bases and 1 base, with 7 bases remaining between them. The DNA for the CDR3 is TGTGCCAGCAGTGTTCAGCGGAACACTGAAGCTTTCTTT. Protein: CASSVQRNTEAFF.

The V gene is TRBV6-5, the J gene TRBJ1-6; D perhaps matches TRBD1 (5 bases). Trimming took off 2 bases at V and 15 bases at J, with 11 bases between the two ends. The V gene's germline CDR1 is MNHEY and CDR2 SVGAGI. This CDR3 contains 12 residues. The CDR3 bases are TGTGCCAGCAGTTACACGGGGGGGGTCCTCCACTTT. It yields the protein CASSYTGGVLHF.

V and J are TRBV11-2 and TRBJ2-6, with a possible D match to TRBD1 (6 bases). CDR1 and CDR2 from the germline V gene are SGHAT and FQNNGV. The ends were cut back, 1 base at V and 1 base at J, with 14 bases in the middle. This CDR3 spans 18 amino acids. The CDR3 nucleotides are TGTGCCAGCAGCTTAGGGCAGGGGATAACTTCTGGGGCCAACGTCCTGACTTTC. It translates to CASSLGQGITSGANVLTF. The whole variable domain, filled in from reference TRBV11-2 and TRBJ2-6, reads EAGVAQSPRYKIIEKRQSVAFWCNPISGHATLYWYQQILGQGPKLLIQFQNNGVVDDSQLPKDRFSAERLKGVDSTLKIQPAKLEDSAVYLCASSLGQGITSGANVLTFGAGSRLTVL.

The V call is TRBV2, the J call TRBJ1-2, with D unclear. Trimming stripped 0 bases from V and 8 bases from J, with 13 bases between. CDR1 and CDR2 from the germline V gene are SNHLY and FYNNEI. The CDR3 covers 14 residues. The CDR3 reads CASSEASGVSGYTF. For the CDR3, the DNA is TGTGCCAGCAGTGAAGCGAGCGGGGTTTCGGGCTACACCTTC.

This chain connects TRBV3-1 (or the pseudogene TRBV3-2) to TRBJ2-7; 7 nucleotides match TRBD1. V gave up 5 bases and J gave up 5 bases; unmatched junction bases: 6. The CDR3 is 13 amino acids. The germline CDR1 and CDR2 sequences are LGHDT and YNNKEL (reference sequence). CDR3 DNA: TGTGCCAGCAGCGTCCTAGGGGGCAACGAGCAGTACTTC. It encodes CASSVLGGNEQYF.

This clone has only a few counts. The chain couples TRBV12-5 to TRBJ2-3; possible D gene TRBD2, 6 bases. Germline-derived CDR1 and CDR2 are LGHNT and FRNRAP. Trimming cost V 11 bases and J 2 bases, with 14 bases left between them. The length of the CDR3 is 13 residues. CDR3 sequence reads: CAGPGETTDTQYF. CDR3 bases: TGTGCTGGTCCGGGGGAAACCACAGATACGCAGTATTTT.

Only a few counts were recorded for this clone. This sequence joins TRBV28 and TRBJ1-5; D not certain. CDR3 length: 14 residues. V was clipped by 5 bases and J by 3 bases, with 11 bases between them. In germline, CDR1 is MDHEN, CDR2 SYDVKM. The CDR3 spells CASSEGSNNQPQHF. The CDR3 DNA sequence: TGTGCCAGCAGTGAGGGCAGTAACAATCAGCCCCAGCATTTT.

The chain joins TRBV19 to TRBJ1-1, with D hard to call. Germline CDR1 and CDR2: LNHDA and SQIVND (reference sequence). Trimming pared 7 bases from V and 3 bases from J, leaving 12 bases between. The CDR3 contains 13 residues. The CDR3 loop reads CASKLGADTEAFF. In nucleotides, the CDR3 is TGTGCCAGTAAACTGGGAGCGGACACTGAAGCTTTCTTT.

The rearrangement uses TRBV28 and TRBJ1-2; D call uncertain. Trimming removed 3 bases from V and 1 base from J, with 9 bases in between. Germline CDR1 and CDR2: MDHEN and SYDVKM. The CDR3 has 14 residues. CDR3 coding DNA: TGTGCCAGCAGTTTGCCGAACATTAACTATGGCTACACCTTC. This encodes CASSLPNINYGYTF.

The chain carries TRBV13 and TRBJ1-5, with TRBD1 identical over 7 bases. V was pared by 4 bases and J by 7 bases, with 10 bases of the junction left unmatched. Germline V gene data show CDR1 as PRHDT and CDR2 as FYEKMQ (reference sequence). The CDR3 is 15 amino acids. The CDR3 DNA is TGTGCCAGCAGCTACGGCCGGGACAGCCCCCAGCCCCAGCATTTT. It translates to CASSYGRDSPQPQHF.

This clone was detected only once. The CDR3 DNA sequence: TGTGCCACCAGTGATTTTACGACAGGGGGTTCTGGGGAGCAGTACTTC. Protein: CATSDFTTGGSGEQYF. The rearrangement uses TRBV24-1 and TRBJ2-7; TRBD1 matches 9 bases. The CDR3 loop spans 16 amino acids. V dropped 1 base and J dropped 7; count of bases not matched to a gene: 10. Germline V gene sequence: CDR1 KGHDR, CDR2 SFDVKD.

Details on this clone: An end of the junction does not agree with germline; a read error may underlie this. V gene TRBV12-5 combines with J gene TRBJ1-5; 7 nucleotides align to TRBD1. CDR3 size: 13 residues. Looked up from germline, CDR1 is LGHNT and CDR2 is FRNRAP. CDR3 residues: CASGDSFNQPQHF. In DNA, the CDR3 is TGCGCTAGTGGGGACAGCTTCAATCAGCCCCAGCATTTT.

The CDR3 protein is CASSLPQGVPNTEAFF. In nucleotides, the CDR3 is TGCGCCAGCAGCCTACCACAGGGGGTCCCGAACACTGAAGCTTTCTTT. V is TRBV4-1 and J is TRBJ1-1; 8 bases fit TRBD1. This CDR3 has 16 amino acids. CDR1 is MGHRA, CDR2 YSYEKL, per germline. Losses at the gene ends were 4 bases for V and 1 base for J; bases not matched to a gene: 8.

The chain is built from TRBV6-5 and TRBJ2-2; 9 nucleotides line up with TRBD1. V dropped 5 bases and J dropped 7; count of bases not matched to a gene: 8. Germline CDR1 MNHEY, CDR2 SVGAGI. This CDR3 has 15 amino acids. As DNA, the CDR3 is TGTGCCAGCAGTATACAGGGGGCGCGTGTCGGGGAGCTGTTTTTT. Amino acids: CASSIQGARVGELFF.

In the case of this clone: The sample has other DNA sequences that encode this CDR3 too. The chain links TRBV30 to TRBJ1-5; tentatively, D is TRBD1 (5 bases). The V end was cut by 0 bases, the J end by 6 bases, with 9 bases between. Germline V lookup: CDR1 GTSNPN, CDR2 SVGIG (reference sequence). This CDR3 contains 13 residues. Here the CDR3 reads CAWSVQGSQPQHF. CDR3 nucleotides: TGTGCCTGGAGTGTCCAGGGTAGTCAGCCCCAGCATTTT.